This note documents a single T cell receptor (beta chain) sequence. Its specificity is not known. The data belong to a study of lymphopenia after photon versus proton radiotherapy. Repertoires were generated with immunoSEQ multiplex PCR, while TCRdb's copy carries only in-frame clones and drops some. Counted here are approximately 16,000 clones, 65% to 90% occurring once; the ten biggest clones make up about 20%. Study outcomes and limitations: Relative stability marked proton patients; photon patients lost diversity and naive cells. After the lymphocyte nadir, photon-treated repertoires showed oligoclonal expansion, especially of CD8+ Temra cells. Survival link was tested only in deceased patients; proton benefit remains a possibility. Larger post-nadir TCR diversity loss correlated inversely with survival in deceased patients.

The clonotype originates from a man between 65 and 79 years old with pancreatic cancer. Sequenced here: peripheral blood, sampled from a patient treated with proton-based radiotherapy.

Here the CDR3 DNA reads TGTGCCAGCAGCTTCTCCGTCCGTAGTTCCTATGAATCGACTGAAGCTTTCTTT. This gives the protein CASSFSVRSSYESTEAFF. This chain uses TRBV13 with TRBJ1-1; D call uncertain. Trimming took 3 bases from V and 5 from J, leaving 25 bases between them. CDR3 length: 18 amino acids. The germline V gene has CDR1 PRHDT and CDR2 FYEKMQ (reference sequence).